Following are 2 T cell receptor beta chains from one sample sequenced in a study of blood T cell repertoires in COVID-19. Only in-frame clones appear in the TCRdb table, and some are missing; sequencing was by immunoSEQ multiplex PCR. The sample contains 150,000 or so clones, around 88% of which appear only once. Sequenced material: peripheral blood. These receptor sequences come from a human donor in a cohort sampled during active COVID-19.

The chain joins TRBV3-1 (or the pseudogene TRBV3-2) to TRBJ1-4; 9 bases fit TRBD1. V gave up 4 bases and J gave up 5 bases; unmatched junction bases: 2. This CDR3 comprises 14 residues. Germline V CDR1 and CDR2: LGHDT, YNNKEL (reference sequence). The CDR3 bases are TGTGCCAGCAGCCCAGGGACAGGGAATGAAAAACTGTTTTTT. Translated, it gives CASSPGTGNEKLFF.

The chain employs TRBV11-2 and TRBJ2-1, with D possibly matching TRBD1 (6 bases). This CDR3 has 13 amino acids. Germline CDR1 and CDR2: SGHAT and FQNNGV. V lost 8 bases and J 8 bases, leaving 16 bases between the germline ends. In DNA form, the CDR3 reads TGTGCCAGCCGACAGTATGGGGGCCATGAGCAGTTCTTC. Protein product: CASRQYGGHEQFF.